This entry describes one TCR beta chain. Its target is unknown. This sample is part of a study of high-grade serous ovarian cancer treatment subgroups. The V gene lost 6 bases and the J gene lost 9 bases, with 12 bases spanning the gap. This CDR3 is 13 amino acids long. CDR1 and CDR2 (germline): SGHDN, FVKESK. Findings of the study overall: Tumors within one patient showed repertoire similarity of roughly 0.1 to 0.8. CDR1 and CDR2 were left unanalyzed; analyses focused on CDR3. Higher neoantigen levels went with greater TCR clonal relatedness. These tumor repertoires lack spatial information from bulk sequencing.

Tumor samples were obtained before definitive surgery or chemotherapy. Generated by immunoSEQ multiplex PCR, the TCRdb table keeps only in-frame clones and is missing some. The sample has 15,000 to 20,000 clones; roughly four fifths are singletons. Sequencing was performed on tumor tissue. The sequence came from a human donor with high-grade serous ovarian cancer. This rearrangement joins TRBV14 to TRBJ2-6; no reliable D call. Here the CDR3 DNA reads TGTGCCAGCAGTACCGCCGGCGTCAACGTCCTGACTTTC. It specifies CASSTAGVNVLTF. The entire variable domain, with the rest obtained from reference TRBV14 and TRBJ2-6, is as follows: EAGVTQFPSHSVIEKGQTVTLRCDPISGHDNLYWYRRVMGKEIKFLLHFVKESKQDESGMPNNRFLAERTGGTYSTLKVQPAELEDSGVYFCASSTAGVNVLTFGAGSRLTVL.